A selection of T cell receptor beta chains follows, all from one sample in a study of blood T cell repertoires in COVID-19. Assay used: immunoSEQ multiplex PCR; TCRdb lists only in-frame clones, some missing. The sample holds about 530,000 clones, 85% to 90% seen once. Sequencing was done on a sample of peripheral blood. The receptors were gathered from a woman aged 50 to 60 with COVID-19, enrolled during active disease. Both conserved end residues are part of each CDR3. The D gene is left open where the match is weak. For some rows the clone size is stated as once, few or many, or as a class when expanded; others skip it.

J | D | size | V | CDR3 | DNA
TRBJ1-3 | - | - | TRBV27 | CASSLSAGIGNTIYF | TGTGCCAGCAGTTTATCGGCAGGGATTGGAAACACCATATATTTT
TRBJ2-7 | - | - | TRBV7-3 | CASSRGVAYEQYF | TGTGCCAGCAGCCGCGGGGTTGCCTACGAGCAGTACTTC
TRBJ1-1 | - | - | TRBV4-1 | CASSQDRSTRSSF | TGCGCCAGCAGCCAAGATCGTTCGACCCGGAGCTCCTTT
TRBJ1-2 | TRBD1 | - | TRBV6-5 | CASSQGQGNSYGYTF | TGTGCCAGCAGTCAGGGACAGGGAAATTCCTATGGCTACACCTTC
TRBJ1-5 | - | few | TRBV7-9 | CASSLDSSNQPQHF | TGTGCCAGCAGTCTCGACAGTAGCAATCAGCCCCAGCATTTT
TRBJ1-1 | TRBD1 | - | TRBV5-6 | CASSLQGGYNTEAFF | TGTGCCAGCAGCTTACAGGGGGGATACAACACTGAAGCTTTCTTT
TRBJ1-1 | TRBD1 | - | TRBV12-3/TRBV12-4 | CASSSGTEEAFF | TGTGCCAGCAGTTCCGGGACAGAGGAAGCTTTCTTT
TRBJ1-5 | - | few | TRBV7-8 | CASSRQDQPQHF | TGTGCCAGCAGCCGACAGGATCAGCCCCAGCATTTT
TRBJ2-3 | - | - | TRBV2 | CASRVADTDTQYF | TGTGCCAGCAGGGTAGCGGACACAGATACGCAGTATTTT
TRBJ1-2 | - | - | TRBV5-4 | CASARDVSNYGYTF | TGTGCCAGCGCCAGGGATGTTTCTAACTATGGCTACACCTTC
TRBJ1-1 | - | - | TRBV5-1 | CASSLWGGTEAFF | TGCGCCAGCAGCTTGTGGGGAGGGACTGAAGCTTTCTTT
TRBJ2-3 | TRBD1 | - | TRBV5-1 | CASSQWGQTTDTQYF | TGCGCCAGCAGCCAGTGGGGACAGACCACAGATACGCAGTATTTT
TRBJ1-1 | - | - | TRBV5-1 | CASTFSGSNTEAFF | TGCGCCAGCACCTTTAGCGGGTCGAACACTGAAGCTTTCTTT
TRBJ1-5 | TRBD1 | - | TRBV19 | CASKPGQGLMPQHF | TGTGCCAGCAAACCGGGACAGGGCTTGATGCCCCAGCATTTT
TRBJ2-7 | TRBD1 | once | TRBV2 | CASNSGRGRREQYF | TGTGCCAGCAATTCGGGCAGGGGGCGTAGGGAGCAGTACTTC
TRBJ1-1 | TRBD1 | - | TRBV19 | CASKGTTGVNTEAFF | TGTGCCAGTAAAGGCACGACAGGGGTGAACACTGAAGCTTTCTTT
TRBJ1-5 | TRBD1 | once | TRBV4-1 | CASSQGDRVRVRSNQPQHF | TGCGCCAGCAGCCAAGGTGACAGGGTGAGGGTCCGTAGCAATCAGCCCCAGCATTTT
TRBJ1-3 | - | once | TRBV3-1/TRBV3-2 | CASSLPGSGGVRGNTIYF | TGTGCCAGCAGCCTCCCCGGTAGCGGGGGGGTTCGTGGAAACACCATATATTTT